A single sample gave rise to the 20 T cell receptor beta chains below, sequenced in a study of CD8+ T cells in alopecia areata. cDNA reverse transcribed from extracted RNA served as the sequencing template. Sequencing was performed with immunoSEQ multiplex PCR; in TCRdb, only in-frame clones are kept and a portion is missing. The repertoire holds approximately 150,000 clones, with 55% as singletons. Specimen: CD4+ T cells sorted from blood. These receptors were taken from a human donor in good health.

This clone came up a few times. The chain employs TRBV6-1 and TRBJ2-7; D ambiguous. In germline, CDR1 is MNHNS, CDR2 SASEGT. This CDR3 has 11 amino acids. With 1 base removed from V and 8 bases from J, the gap between germline ends came to 6 bases. This CDR3 reads CASSEVWKQYF. The CDR3 bases are TGTGCCAGCAGTGAAGTCTGGAAGCAGTACTTC.

The chain is built from TRBV29-1 and TRBJ2-5, with 7 nucleotides matching TRBD1. The CDR3 contains 15 residues. J gave up 5 bases and V 7 bases, and 16 bases lay outside the gene matches. Germline CDR1 and CDR2: SQVTM and ANQGSEA. CDR3 region: CSAQRGPEFRETQYF. For the CDR3, the DNA is TGCAGCGCACAGAGGGGGCCGGAGTTTAGGGAGACCCAGTACTTC.

This clone was seen a handful of times. The chain uses TRBV2 and TRBJ2-5; D unclear. The V gene lost 7 bases and the J gene lost 2 bases, with 5 bases spanning the gap. Germline V gene sequence: CDR1 SNHLY, CDR2 FYNNEI. The CDR3 runs to 11 residues. CDR3 loop: CASKQQETQYF. CDR3 nucleotides: TGTGCCAGCAAGCAGCAAGAGACCCAGTACTTC.

The chain uses TRBV2 and TRBJ2-3; D remains unclear. The CDR3 spans 14 residues. Germline V gene lookup returns CDR1 SNHLY and CDR2 FYNNEI. Trimming took off 7 bases at V and 0 bases at J, with 11 bases between the two ends. The CDR3 DNA reads as TGTGCCAGCAACAACCTAGTGAGCACAGATACGCAGTATTTT. It specifies CASNNLVSTDTQYF.

The J gene is TRBJ2-1, the V gene TRBV5-1, with 10 bases identical to TRBD2. The CDR3 is made up of 16 amino acids. Germline-derived CDR1 and CDR2 are SGHRS and YFSETQ. Unmatched junction bases numbered 13, after V lost 4 bases and J lost 9 bases. The CDR3 region is CASSATSGHRGSEQFF. CDR3 bases: TGCGCCAGCAGCGCGACTAGCGGGCATAGAGGGAGTGAGCAGTTCTTC.

The chain recombines TRBV29-1 with TRBJ2-7; weak D call: TRBD1 (6 bases). There are 11 residues in the CDR3. Trimming left V 8 bases short and J 2 bases short, with 10 bases between. CDR1 and CDR2 from the germline V gene are SQVTM and ANQGSEA. CDR3 amino acids: CSIYRAYEQYF. The CDR3 DNA reads TGCAGCATATACAGGGCCTACGAGCAGTACTTC.

CDR3 nucleotides: TGTGCCTGGAGCCGAGACCCGTGGGACACTGAAGCTTTCTTT. Its protein is CAWSRDPWDTEAFF. The chain joins TRBV30 to TRBJ1-1; D is ambiguous. V lost 3 bases and J lost 3, with 14 bases in between. The CDR3 consists of 14 residues. CDR1 and CDR2 (germline): GTSNPN, SVGIG (reference sequence).

The chain carries TRBV6-1 and TRBJ2-1; D gene unclear. V dropped 3 bases and J dropped 0 bases, with 12 bases sitting between them. The CDR3 is made up of 16 amino acids. Germline V gene sequence: CDR1 MNHNS, CDR2 SASEGT. The CDR3, as DNA: TGTGCCAGCAGTGAGAAGGGCCCGAGCTCCTACAATGAGCAGTTCTTC. This codes for CASSEKGPSSYNEQFF.

This clone was seen a few times. J is TRBJ1-1 and V is TRBV5-4; D gene unclear. The germline V gene encodes CDR1 SGHNT and CDR2 YYREEE (reference sequence). The CDR3 covers 14 residues. V was trimmed by 3 bases and J by 6 bases, leaving 15 bases between them. The CDR3: CASSSTGSGAEAFF. The CDR3 DNA sequence: TGTGCCAGCAGCTCCACGGGGTCGGGCGCTGAAGCTTTCTTT.

This clone was seen a few times. V and J are TRBV7-9 and TRBJ2-3, with 7 bases fitting TRBD2. In germline, CDR1 is SEHNR, CDR2 FQNEAQ (reference sequence). CDR3 length equals 12 residues. The junction had 3 bases not matched to a gene; V was cut back by 7 bases and J by 5 bases. The DNA for the CDR3 is TGTGCCAGCACCCGGGAGGTAGATACGCAGTATTTT. Translation: CASTREVDTQYF. Supplemented by reference TRBV7-9 and TRBJ2-3, the full variable domain reads DTGVSQNPRHKITKRGQNVTFRCDPISEHNRLYWYRQTLGQGPEFLTYFQNEAQLEKSRLLSDRFSAERPKGSFSTLEIQRTEQGDSAMYLCASTREVDTQYFGPGTRLTVL.

This chain uses TRBV11-1 with TRBJ2-5; TRBD2 matches 8 bases. Germline V gene data show CDR1 as SGHAT and CDR2 as FQDESV (reference sequence). The CDR3 sequence is 15 residues long. V was pared by 5 bases and J by 3 bases, with 8 bases of the junction left unmatched. CDR3 nucleotide sequence: TGTGCCAGCAGCGCCTCCGGGGGGGGAAAAGAGACCCAGTACTTC. It specifies CASSASGGGKETQYF.

The V call is TRBV29-1, the J call TRBJ1-5, with D maybe TRBD1 (6 bases). V was clipped by 5 bases and J by 3 bases, with 11 bases between them. The CDR3 spans 13 residues. Germline V gene lookup returns CDR1 SQVTM and CDR2 ANQGSEA. CDR3 in amino acids: CSVSTGFNQPQHF. The CDR3 coding sequence is TGCAGCGTTTCTACAGGGTTCAATCAGCCCCAGCATTTT.

The rearrangement links TRBV2 to TRBJ2-1; 11 nucleotides line up with TRBD2. The V and J ends lost 7 bases and 7 bases, in that order; junction bases with no gene match: 6. Germline assignment: CDR1 SNHLY and CDR2 FYNNEI. There are 14 residues in the CDR3. The CDR3 region has the DNA TGTGCCAGCACCAGACTAGCGGGGAGAAATGAGCAGTTCTTC. It yields the protein CASTRLAGRNEQFF.

The CDR3 DNA reads as TGCAGCGTTGACCTGGGAGGAAATGAAAAACTGTTTTTT. Protein: CSVDLGGNEKLFF. The chain uses TRBV29-1 and TRBJ1-4; the D is unclear. V was clipped by 3 bases and J by 5 bases, with 10 bases between them. Germline CDR1 and CDR2: SQVTM and ANQGSEA. This CDR3 has 13 residues.

CDR3 sequence: CASSFLGDSNIQYF. Written as DNA, the CDR3 is TGTGCCAGCAGTTTTTTAGGGGACTCAAACATTCAGTACTTC. This chain uses TRBV27 with TRBJ2-4; a possible D gene is TRBD2 (6 bases). The V and J ends lost 3 bases and 6 bases respectively, with 12 bases between them. The CDR3 spans 14 residues. Germline CDR1 MNHEY, CDR2 SMNVEV (reference sequence).

The J gene is TRBJ1-2, the V gene TRBV30, with D unresolved. This CDR3 is built from 13 residues. Germline CDR1 reads GTSNPN; CDR2 reads SVGIG (reference sequence). V was clipped by 4 bases and J by 5 bases, with 14 bases between them. The DNA of the CDR3 is TGTGCCTGGATACCGAGGGCTCGATATGGCTACACCTTC. Residues: CAWIPRARYGYTF.

V and J are TRBV29-1 and TRBJ1-2, with D perhaps matching TRBD1 (5 bases). CDR1 SQVTM and CDR2 ANQGSEA come from the germline V gene. The V end was cut by 4 bases, the J end by 5 bases, with 17 bases between. This CDR3 is 14 amino acids long. The CDR3 nucleotides read TGCAGCGTTGTCGGGGGTCAGGTGGAATATGGCTACACCTTC. Protein: CSVVGGQVEYGYTF.

The chain employs TRBV2 and TRBJ2-3; 7 positions match TRBD1. The CDR3 runs 15 residues. V lost 5 bases to trimming and J lost 2 bases; unmatched junction nucleotides: 7. From germline, CDR1 is SNHLY and CDR2 FYNNEI. CDR3 in DNA: TGTGCCAGCAGTTTACAGGGGTCAATCACAGATACGCAGTATTTT. Amino acids: CASSLQGSITDTQYF.

This chain uses TRBV7-3 with TRBJ2-5; D uncertain. Germline values: CDR1 SGHTA, CDR2 FQGTGA. This CDR3 comprises 16 residues. V lost 2 bases to trimming and J lost 6 bases, with 19 bases between them. CDR3 coding DNA: TGTGCCAGCAGCTTAGAGTCACAGACTGATTTGAAGACCCAGTACTTC. The encoded protein is CASSLESQTDLKTQYF. The full variable domain, with the rest looked up from reference TRBV7-3 and TRBJ2-5, is GAGVSQTPSNKVTEKGKYVELRCDPISGHTALYWYRQSLGQGPEFLIYFQGTGAADDSGLPNDRFFAVRPEGSVSTLKIQRTERGDSAVYLCASSLESQTDLKTQYFGPGTRLLVL.

V usage is TRBV15 and J usage is TRBJ1-5, with D possibly matching TRBD1 (5 bases). Per germline, CDR1 LNHNV and CDR2 YYDKDF (reference sequence). This CDR3 region has 15 residues. V lost 0 bases to trimming and J lost 3 bases, with 9 bases between them. The CDR3 DNA follows: TGTGCCACCAGCAGAGATTCAGGGTACAATCAGCCCCAGCATTTT. The encoded protein is CATSRDSGYNQPQHF. The entire variable domain, with the rest obtained from reference TRBV15 and TRBJ1-5, is as follows: DAMVIQNPRYQVTQFGKPVTLSCSQTLNHNVMYWYQQKSSQAPKLLFHYYDKDFNNEADTPDNFQSRRPNTSFCFLDIRSPGLGDTAMYLCATSRDSGYNQPQHFGDGTRLSIL.